The subject of this entry is one TCR beta chain. What it binds is not known. This specimen belongs to a study of T cells expressing NK-cell markers. Study details: TCR beta repertoires came from sorted CD3+CD56+NKG2C+, CD3+CD56+NKG2C- and CD3+CD56-NKG2C+ T cells. One of eight sequenced donors was HCMV-seronegative; the other seven were seropositive. Study outcomes and limitations: These clonotypes additionally ranked first within the CD3+CD56-NKG2C+ fraction of several donors. More than five donors showed dominant NKG2C+ clonotypes comprising about 1.0-8% of their CD8+ T cells.

Following a re-call of the 5' RACE reads, TCRdb has one entry per CDR3 protein and lacks DNA. The sample totals 25,000 to 35,000 distinct CDR3 sequences. The CDR3 extends over 14 amino acids. Per the germline V gene, CDR1 is LGHNA and CDR2 is YNFKEQ. The rearrangement uses TRBV4-2 and TRBJ2-7. The clonotype comes from a woman aged 18-69 years in good health. Sequencing input: blood T cells: a sorted CD56 or NKG2C T cell subset, CD4+ or CD8+ T cells, or bulk PBMC T cells (not recorded which). This CDR3 reads CASSQGRDGYEQYF.